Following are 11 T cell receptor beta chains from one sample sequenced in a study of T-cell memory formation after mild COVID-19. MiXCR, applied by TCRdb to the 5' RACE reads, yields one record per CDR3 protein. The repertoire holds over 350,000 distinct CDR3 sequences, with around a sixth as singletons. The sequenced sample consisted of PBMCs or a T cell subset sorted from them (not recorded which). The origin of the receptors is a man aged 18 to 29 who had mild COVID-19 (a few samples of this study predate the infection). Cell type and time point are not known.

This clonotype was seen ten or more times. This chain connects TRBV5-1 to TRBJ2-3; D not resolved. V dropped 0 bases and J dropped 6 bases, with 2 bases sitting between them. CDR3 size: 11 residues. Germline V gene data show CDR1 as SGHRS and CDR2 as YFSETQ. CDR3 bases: TGCGCCAGCAGCTTGGACGATACGCAGTATTTT. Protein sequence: CASSLDDTQYF.

CDR3 loop: CASGSIPGQANEKLFF. For the CDR3, the DNA is TGCGCCAGCGGATCTATCCCGGGACAGGCTAATGAAAAACTGTTTTTT. The chain uses TRBV5-1 and TRBJ1-4; 8 nucleotides match TRBD1. In germline, CDR1 is SGHRS, CDR2 YFSETQ. The CDR3 length is 16 residues. Trimming took 7 bases from V and 3 from J; bases not matched to a gene: 11.

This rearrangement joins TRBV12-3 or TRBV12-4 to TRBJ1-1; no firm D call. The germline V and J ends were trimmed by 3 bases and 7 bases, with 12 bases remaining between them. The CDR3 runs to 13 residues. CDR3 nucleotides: TGTGCCAGCAGTTTTAGTTTCAGAGGTGAAGCTTTCTTT. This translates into CASSFSFRGEAFF.

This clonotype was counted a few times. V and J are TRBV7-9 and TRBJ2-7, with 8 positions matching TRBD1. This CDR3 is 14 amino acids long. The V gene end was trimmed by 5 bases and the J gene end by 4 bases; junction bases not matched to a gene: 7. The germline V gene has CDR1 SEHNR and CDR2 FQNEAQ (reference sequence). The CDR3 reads CASSRSGTGYEQYF. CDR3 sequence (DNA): TGTGCCAGCAGCAGATCCGGGACAGGATACGAGCAGTACTTC.

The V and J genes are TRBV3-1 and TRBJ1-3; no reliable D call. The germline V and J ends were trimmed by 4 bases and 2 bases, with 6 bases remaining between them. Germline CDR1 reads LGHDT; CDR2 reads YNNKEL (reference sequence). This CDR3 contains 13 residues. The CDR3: CASSLQPGNTIYF. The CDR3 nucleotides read TGTGCCAGCAGCCTTCAACCTGGAAACACCATATATTTT.

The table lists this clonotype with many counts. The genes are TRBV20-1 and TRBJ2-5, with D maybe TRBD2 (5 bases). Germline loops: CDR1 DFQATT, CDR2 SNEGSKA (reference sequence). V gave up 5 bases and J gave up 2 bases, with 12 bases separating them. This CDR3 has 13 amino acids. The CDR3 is CSAERLEQETQYF. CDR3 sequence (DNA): TGCAGTGCTGAGCGGCTAGAACAAGAGACCCAGTACTTC.

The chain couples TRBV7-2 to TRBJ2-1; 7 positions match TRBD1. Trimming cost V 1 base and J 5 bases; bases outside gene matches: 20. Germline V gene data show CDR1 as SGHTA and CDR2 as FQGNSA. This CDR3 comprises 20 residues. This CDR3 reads CASSLVFPGAGGMGDNEQFF. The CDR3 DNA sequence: TGTGCCAGCAGCTTAGTGTTTCCCGGGGCAGGGGGTATGGGAGACAATGAGCAGTTCTTC.

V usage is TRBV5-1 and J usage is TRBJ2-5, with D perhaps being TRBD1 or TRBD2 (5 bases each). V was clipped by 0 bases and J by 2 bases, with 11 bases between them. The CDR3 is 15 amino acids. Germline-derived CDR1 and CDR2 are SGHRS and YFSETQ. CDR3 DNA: TGCGCCAGCAGCTTGGCCTGGGACGGACAAGAGACCCAGTACTTC. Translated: CASSLAWDGQETQYF.

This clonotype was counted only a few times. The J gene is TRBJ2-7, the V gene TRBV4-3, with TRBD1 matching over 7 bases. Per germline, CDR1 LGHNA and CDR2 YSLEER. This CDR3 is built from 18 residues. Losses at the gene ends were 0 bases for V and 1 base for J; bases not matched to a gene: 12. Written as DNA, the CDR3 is TGCGCCAGCAGCCAAGATCGGGCCAGGGGGTTGGGATCCTACGAGCAGTACTTC. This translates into CASSQDRARGLGSYEQYF.

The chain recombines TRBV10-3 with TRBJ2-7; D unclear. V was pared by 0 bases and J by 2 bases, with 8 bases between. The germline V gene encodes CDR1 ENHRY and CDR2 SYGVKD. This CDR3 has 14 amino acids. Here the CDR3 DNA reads TGTGCCATCAGTGAGTCGATCGAAGCCTACGAGCAGTACGTC. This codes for CAISESIEAYEQYV.

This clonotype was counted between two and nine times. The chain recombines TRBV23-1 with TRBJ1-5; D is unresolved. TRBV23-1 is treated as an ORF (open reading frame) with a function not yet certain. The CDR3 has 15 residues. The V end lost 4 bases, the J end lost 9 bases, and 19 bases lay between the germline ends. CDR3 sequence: CASSPPLGLPRPQHF. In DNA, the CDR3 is TGCGCCAGCAGTCCACCTCTCGGGCTCCCTAGGCCCCAGCATTTT.